Here is one T cell receptor (beta chain) with its context. It was with random hexamers that roughly 0.45 to 1 ug RNA was reverse transcribed. The immunoSEQ assay covered 54 Vbeta and 13 Jbeta segments for CDR3. TCRdb passed the immunoSEQ multiplex PCR reads through MiXCR, listing each CDR3 protein once. The sample yields 130,000 or so distinct CDR3 sequences, about 93% seen once. The entry originates in a study of CD8 T cells in Susac syndrome. Trimming shortened V by 5 bases and J by 0 bases, and 11 bases separated the two germline ends. The CDR3 is made up of 15 amino acids. Germline V gene data show CDR1 as SGHDT and CDR2 as YYEEEE. Treatment-naive patients with stable or active relapsing-remitting disease served as multiple sclerosis controls. Negative isolation yielded the CD8+ and CD4+ T cells, while FACS enriched the TEMRA cells.

V and J are TRBV5-6 and TRBJ2-2; D is perhaps TRBD1 or TRBD2 (5 bases each). The sequencing sample was made of CD8+ T cells from PBMCs. The origin of this receptor is a human donor with multiple sclerosis. The CDR3 nucleotides read TGTGCCAGCAGGTTGAGGGACGCGAACACCGGGGAGCTGTTTTTT. It encodes CASRLRDANTGELFF.